This entry concerns a single TCR beta chain. The record originates from a study of technical replicates of blood from a few donors. The CDR3 runs to 15 residues. CDR1 is SGHTA, CDR2 FQGNSA, per germline. V dropped 5 bases and J dropped 0 bases, with 14 bases sitting between them. Sequencing used immunoSEQ multiplex PCR; TCRdb keeps in-frame clones, though not all of them. The repertoire holds about 66,000 clones, with roughly 88% as singletons. The genes are TRBV7-2 and TRBJ2-7; no clear D. This TCR was sampled from a human donor in good health. Some clones in this sample may be carry-over from other donors' samples. Material for sequencing was PBMCs. In DNA form, the CDR3 reads TGTGCCAGCAGCCTCGGGTGGTATAGCTCCTACGAGCAGTACTTC. Translated, it gives CASSLGWYSSYEQYF.